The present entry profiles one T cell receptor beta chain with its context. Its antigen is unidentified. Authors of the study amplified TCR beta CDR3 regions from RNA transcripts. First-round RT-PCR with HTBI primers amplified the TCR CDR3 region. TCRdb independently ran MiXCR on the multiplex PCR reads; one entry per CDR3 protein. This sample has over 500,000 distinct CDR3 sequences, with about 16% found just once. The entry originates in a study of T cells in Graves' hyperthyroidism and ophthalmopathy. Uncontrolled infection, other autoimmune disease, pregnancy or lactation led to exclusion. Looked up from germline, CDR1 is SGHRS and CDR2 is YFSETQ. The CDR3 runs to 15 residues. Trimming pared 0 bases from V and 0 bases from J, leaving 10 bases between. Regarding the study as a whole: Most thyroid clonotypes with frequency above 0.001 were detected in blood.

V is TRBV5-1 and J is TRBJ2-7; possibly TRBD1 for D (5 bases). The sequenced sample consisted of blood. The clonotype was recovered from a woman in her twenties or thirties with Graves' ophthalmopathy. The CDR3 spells CASSLEGAFSYEQYF. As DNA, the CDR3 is TGCGCCAGCAGCTTGGAAGGGGCTTTCTCCTACGAGCAGTACTTC. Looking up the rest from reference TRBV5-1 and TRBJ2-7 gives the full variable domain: KAGVTQTPRYLIKTRGQQVTLSCSPISGHRSVSWYQQTPGQGLQFLFEYFSETQRNKGNFPGRFSGRQFSNSRSEMNVSTLELGDSALYLCASSLEGAFSYEQYFGPGTRLTVT.